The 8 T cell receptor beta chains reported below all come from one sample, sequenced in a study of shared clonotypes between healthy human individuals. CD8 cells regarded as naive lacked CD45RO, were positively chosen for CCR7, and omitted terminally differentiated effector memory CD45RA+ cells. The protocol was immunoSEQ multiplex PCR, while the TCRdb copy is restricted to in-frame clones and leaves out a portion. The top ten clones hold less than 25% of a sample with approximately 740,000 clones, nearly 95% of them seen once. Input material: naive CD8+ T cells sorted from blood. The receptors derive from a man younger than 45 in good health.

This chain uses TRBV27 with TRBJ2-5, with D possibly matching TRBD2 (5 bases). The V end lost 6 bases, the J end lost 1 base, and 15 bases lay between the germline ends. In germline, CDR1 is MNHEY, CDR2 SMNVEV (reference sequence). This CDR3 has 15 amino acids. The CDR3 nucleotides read TGTGCCAGCAGATTAAAAACTAGGCTCCAAGAGACCCAGTACTTC. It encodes CASRLKTRLQETQYF.

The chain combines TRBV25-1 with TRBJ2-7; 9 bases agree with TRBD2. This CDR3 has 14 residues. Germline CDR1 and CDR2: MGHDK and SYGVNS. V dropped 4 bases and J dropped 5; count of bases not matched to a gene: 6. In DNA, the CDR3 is TGTGCCAGCAGTGCACCGGGACTAGCCAACGAGCAGTACTTC. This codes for CASSAPGLANEQYF.

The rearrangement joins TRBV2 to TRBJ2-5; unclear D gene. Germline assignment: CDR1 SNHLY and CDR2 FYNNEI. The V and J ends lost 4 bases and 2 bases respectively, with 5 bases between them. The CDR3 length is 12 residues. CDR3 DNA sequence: TGTGCCAGCAGTGGACATCAAGAGACCCAGTACTTC. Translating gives CASSGHQETQYF.

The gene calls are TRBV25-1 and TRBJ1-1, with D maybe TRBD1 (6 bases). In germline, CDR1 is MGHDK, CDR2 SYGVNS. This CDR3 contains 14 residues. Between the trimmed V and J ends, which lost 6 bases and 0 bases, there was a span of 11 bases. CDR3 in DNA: TGTGCCAGCAGAGAGGGGGGGTTGAACACTGAAGCTTTCTTT. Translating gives CASREGGLNTEAFF.

In nucleotides, the CDR3 is TGTGCCAGCAGTATGACAGGGCTAAATGAGCAGTTCTTC. It codes for CASSMTGLNEQFF. The chain carries TRBV6-5 and TRBJ2-1; 7 nucleotides agree with TRBD1. V lost 5 bases to trimming and J lost 7 bases; unmatched junction nucleotides: 5. Germline V gene lookup returns CDR1 MNHEY and CDR2 SVGAGI. CDR3 length: 13 amino acids.

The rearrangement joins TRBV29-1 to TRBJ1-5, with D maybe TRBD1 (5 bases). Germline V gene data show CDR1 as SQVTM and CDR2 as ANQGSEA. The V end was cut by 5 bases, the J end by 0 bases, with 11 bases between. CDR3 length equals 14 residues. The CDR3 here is CSVQTGNSNQPQHF. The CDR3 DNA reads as TGCAGCGTTCAAACAGGAAATAGCAATCAGCCCCAGCATTTT.

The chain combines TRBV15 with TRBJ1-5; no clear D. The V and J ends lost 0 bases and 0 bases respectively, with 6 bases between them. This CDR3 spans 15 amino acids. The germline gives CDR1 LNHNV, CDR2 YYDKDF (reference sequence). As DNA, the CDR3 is TGTGCCACCAGCAGAGAGACCGATAGCAATCAGCCCCAGCATTTT. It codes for CATSRETDSNQPQHF.

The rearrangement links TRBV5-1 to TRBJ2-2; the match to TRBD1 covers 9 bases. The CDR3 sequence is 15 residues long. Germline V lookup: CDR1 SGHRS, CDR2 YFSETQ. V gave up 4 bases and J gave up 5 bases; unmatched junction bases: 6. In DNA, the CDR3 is TGCGCCAGCAGCCCGACAGGGGGAGATACCGGGGAGCTGTTTTTT. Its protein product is CASSPTGGDTGELFF.